The TCR beta chain under discussion was sequenced for a study of kidney transplant recipient with SARS-CoV-2 infection. This clonotype was seen many times. TCRdb processed the reads anew with MiXCR; each CDR3 protein has one entry. The sample contains roughly 250,000 distinct CDR3 sequences, under 35% of which appear only once. The specimen was a blood sample, collected at baseline and between days 110 and 120 from a kidney transplant recipient. This receptor was identified in a male patient between 25 and 39 years old who had COVID-19 and was a kidney transplant recipient. Some T cells could come from the graft donor.

CDR3 nucleotides: TGTGCCAGCAGCCACCTCGGGGACCAATTTAGCACAGATACGCAGTATTTT. It is translated as CASSHLGDQFSTDTQYF. The chain couples TRBV3-1 to TRBJ2-3, with D perhaps assigned TRBD1 or TRBD2 (5 bases each). V was cut by 3 bases and J by 0 bases, with 16 bases left in between. Germline CDR1 and CDR2: LGHDT and YNNKEL (reference sequence). This CDR3 comprises 17 residues.